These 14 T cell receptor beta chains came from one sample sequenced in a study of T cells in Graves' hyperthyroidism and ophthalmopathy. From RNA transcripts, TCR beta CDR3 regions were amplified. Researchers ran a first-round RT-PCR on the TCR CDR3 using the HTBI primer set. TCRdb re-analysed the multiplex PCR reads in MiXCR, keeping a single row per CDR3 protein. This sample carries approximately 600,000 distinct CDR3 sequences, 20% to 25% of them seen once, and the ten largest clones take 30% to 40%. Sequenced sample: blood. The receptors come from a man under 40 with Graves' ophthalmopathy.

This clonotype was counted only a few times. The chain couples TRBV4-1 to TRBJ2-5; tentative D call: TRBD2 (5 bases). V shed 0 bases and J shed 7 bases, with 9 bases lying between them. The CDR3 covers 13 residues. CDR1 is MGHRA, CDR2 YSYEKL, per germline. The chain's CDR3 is CASSQDVRGTQYF. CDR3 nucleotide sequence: TGCGCCAGCAGCCAAGACGTTCGGGGGACCCAGTACTTC.

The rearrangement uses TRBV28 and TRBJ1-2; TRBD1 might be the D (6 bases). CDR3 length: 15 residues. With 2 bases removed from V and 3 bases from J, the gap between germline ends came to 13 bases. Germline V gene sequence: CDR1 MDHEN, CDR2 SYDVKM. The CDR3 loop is CASSLGGAYDYGYTF. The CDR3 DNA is TGTGCCAGCAGTTTAGGGGGGGCGTATGACTATGGCTACACCTTC.

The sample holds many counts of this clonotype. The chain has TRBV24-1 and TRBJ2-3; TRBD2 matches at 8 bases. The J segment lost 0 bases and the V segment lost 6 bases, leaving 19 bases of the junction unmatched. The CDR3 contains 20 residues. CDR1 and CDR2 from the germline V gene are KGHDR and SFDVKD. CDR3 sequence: CATSPSRRAGEAASTDTQYF. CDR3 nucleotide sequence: TGTGCCACCAGTCCGAGTCGGCGAGCGGGAGAGGCGGCTAGCACAGATACGCAGTATTTT.

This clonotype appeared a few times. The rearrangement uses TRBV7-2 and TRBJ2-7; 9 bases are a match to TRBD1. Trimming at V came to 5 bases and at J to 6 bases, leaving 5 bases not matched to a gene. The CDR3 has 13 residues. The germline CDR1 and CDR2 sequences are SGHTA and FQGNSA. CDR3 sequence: CASSKGQGGEQYF. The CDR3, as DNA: TGTGCCAGCAGCAAGGGACAGGGCGGCGAGCAGTACTTC.

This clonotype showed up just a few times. The CDR3 nucleotides are TGCAGCGTTGAAGGATCAGGGGGAGGGCAGTACTTC. Translated, it gives CSVEGSGGGQYF. The chain joins TRBV29-1 to TRBJ2-7; tentatively, D is TRBD1 (7 bases). The germline CDR1 and CDR2 sequences are SQVTM and ANQGSEA. V was clipped by 1 base and J by 9 bases, with 13 bases between them. This CDR3 has 12 residues.

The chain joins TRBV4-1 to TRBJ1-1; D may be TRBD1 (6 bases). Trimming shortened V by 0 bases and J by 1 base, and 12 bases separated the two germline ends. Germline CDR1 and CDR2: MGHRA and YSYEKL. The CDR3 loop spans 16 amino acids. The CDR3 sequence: CASSQDKGVGNTEAFF. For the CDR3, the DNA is TGCGCCAGCAGCCAAGATAAGGGGGTCGGGAACACTGAAGCTTTCTTT.

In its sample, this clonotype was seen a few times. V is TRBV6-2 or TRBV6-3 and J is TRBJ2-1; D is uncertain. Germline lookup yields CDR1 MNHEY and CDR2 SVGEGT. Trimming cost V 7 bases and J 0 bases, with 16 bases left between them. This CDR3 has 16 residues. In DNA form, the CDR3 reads TGTGCCAGCACCCACCAGGACCCAAGCTCCTACAATGAGCAGTTCTTC. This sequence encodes CASTHQDPSSYNEQFF.

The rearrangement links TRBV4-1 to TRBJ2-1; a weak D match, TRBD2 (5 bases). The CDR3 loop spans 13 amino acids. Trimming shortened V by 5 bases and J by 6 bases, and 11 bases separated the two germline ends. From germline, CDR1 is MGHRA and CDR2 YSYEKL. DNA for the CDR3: TGCGCCAGCAGCATTGCAAGCGGCAATGAGCAGTTCTTC. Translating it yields CASSIASGNEQFF.

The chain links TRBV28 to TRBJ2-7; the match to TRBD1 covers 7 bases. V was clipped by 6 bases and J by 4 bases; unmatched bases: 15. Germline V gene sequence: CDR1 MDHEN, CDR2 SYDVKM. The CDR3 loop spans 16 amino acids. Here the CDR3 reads CASSDNKPGQLYEQYF. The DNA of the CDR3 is TGTGCCAGCAGCGACAATAAACCGGGACAGCTATACGAGCAGTACTTC. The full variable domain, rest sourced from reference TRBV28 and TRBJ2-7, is DVKVTQSSRYLVKRTGEKVFLECVQDMDHENMFWYRQDPGLGLRLIYFSYDVKMKEKGDIPEGYSVSREKKERFSLILESASTNQTSMYLCASSDNKPGQLYEQYFGPGTRLTVT.

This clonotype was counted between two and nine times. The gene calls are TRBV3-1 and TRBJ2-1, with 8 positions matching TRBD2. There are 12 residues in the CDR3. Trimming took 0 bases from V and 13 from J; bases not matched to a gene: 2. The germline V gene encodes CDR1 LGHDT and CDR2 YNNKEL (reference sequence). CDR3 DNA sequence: TGTGCCAGCAGCCAAGATACTAGCGGACAGTTCTTC. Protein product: CASSQDTSGQFF.

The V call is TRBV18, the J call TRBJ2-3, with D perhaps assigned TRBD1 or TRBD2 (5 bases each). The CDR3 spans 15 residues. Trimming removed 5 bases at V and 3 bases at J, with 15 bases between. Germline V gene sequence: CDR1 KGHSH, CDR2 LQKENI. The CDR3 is CASSRDPKVTDTQYF. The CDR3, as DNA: TGTGCCAGCTCAAGGGACCCGAAAGTAACAGATACGCAGTATTTT.

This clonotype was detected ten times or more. The CDR3 bases are TGTGCCAGCAGCCTAGCCGGCTTTCGGGAGACCCAGTACTTC. Amino acid sequence: CASSLAGFRETQYF. The V call is TRBV11-2, the J call TRBJ2-5, with D possibly being TRBD2 (5 bases). The CDR3 is 14 residues long. Germline V gene sequence: CDR1 SGHAT, CDR2 FQNNGV. The V and J ends lost 5 bases and 5 bases respectively, with 15 bases between them.

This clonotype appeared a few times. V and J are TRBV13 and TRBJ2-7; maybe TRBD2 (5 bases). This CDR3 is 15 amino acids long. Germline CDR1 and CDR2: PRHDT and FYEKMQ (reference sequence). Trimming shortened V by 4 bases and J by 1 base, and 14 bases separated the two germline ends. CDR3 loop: CASSSGIPGSYEQYF. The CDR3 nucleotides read TGTGCCAGCAGCTCCGGCATCCCGGGGTCCTACGAGCAGTACTTC.

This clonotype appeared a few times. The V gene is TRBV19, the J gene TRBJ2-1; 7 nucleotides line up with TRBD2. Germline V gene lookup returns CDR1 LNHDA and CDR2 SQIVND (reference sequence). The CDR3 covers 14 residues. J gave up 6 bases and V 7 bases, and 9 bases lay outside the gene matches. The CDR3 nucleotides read TGTGCCAGTATAGATGGCGGGAGTTCCAATGAGCAGTTCTTC. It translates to CASIDGGSSNEQFF. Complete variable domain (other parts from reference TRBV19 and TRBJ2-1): DGGITQSPKYLFRKEGQNVTLSCEQNLNHDAMYWYRQDPGQGLRLIYYSQIVNDFQKGDIAEGYSVSREKKESFPLTVTSAQKNPTAFYLCASIDGGSSNEQFFGPGTRLTVL.